These 12 T cell receptor beta chains were all obtained from the same sample, sequenced in a study of beta chain features in type 1 diabetes. The antigens these receptors bind are not known. Reverse transcribing all isolated RNA meant expressed TCRB transcripts were sequenced. TCRdb's table, derived via immunoSEQ multiplex PCR, lists solely in-frame clones and lacks some. The sample yields some 280,000 clones, over 11% seen once. Study-wide results and limits: Among all four CD4+ subsets, Type 1 diabetes patients had TCRB CDR3s that were moderately but significantly shorter.

The source material was naive CD4+ T cells from blood. The source of these receptors is a man aged 30-40 years with type 1 diabetes.

The chain links TRBV20-1 to TRBJ1-1; maybe TRBD1 (5 bases). Trimming cost V 5 bases and J 7 bases, with 11 bases left between them. The CDR3 is 11 residues long. Looked up from germline, CDR1 is DFQATT and CDR2 is SNEGSKA (reference sequence). The CDR3 protein is CSASRQNEAFF. The CDR3 coding sequence is TGCAGTGCTTCCCGACAGAATGAAGCTTTCTTT.

This clone was picked up a small number of times. J is TRBJ1-1 and V is TRBV14, with 7 nucleotides matching TRBD1. Trimming cost V 4 bases and J 0 bases; bases outside gene matches: 5. Germline V gives CDR1 SGHDN, CDR2 FVKESK. This CDR3 is built from 15 residues. The CDR3 coding sequence is TGTGCCAGCAGCCTGTACAGGGGCTTGAACACTGAAGCTTTCTTT. Its protein is CASSLYRGLNTEAFF.

V and J are TRBV10-3 and TRBJ2-5, with 7 bases identical to TRBD2. Germline V lookup: CDR1 ENHRY, CDR2 SYGVKD. The CDR3 spans 16 residues. Unmatched junction bases numbered 16, after V lost 8 bases and J lost 4 bases. CDR3 sequence reads: CAIGLFPREKSETQYF. The DNA for the CDR3 is TGTGCCATCGGTTTATTTCCGCGGGAGAAGTCAGAGACCCAGTACTTC.

The rearrangement joins TRBV27 to TRBJ2-5, with TRBD1 matching 7 bases. Germline trimming cut 6 bases from V and 2 bases from J; bases unmatched to any gene: 9. The CDR3 length is 15 residues. Germline CDR1 MNHEY, CDR2 SMNVEV (reference sequence). The CDR3, as DNA: TGTGCCAGCAGCCAGGGGCAGGGGGTACAAGAGACCCAGTACTTC. The encoded protein is CASSQGQGVQETQYF.

This clone was seen a few times. The chain carries TRBV27 and TRBJ2-2; 9 bases match TRBD2. Unmatched junction bases numbered 23, after V lost 2 bases and J lost 4 bases. CDR3 length: 22 amino acids. The V gene's germline CDR1 is MNHEY and CDR2 SMNVEV (reference sequence). The DNA for the CDR3 is TGTGCCAGCAGTTTAAGGCCCCAGGCGTTTGCTAGCGGGACCTCGGGCACCGGGGAGCTGTTTTTT. It codes for CASSLRPQAFASGTSGTGELFF.

This sequence joins TRBV15 and TRBJ1-1, with D unresolved. The CDR3 totals 14 residues. The V gene lost 5 bases and the J gene lost 1 base, with 11 bases spanning the gap. Looked up from germline, CDR1 is LNHNV and CDR2 is YYDKDF (reference sequence). The CDR3 loop reads CATSPRNGNTEAFF. CDR3 sequence (DNA): TGTGCCACCAGCCCCCGAAACGGGAACACTGAAGCTTTCTTT. The entire variable domain, with the rest obtained from reference TRBV15 and TRBJ1-1, is as follows: DAMVIQNPRYQVTQFGKPVTLSCSQTLNHNVMYWYQQKSSQAPKLLFHYYDKDFNNEADTPDNFQSRRPNTSFCFLDIRSPGLGDTAMYLCATSPRNGNTEAFFGQGTRLTVV.

This clone has only a few counts. V usage is TRBV28 and J usage is TRBJ2-1; 7 nucleotides match TRBD2. With 2 bases clipped from V and 0 bases from J, the junction kept 4 bases outside the gene matches. The germline gives CDR1 MDHEN, CDR2 SYDVKM. This CDR3 region has 16 residues. CDR3 sequence reads: CASSLTSGGSYNEQFF. The DNA of the CDR3 is TGTGCCAGCAGTTTAACGTCGGGAGGCTCCTACAATGAGCAGTTCTTC.

This clone came up a few times. The chain carries TRBV7-9 and TRBJ1-5; the D gene is possibly TRBD1 (6 bases). CDR3 length: 15 residues. Germline V gene lookup returns CDR1 SEHNR and CDR2 FQNEAQ (reference sequence). The V end lost 5 bases, the J end lost 3 bases, and 14 bases lay between the germline ends. The CDR3 loop is CASSRNVGANQPQHF. The DNA of the CDR3 is TGTGCCAGCAGCCGTAACGTGGGGGCCAATCAGCCCCAGCATTTT.

The rearrangement links TRBV19 to TRBJ2-7; 8 nucleotides align to TRBD1. The V segment lost 5 bases and the J segment 6 bases; nucleotides outside the gene matches: 12. This CDR3 has 15 amino acids. Germline V CDR1 and CDR2: LNHDA, SQIVND (reference sequence). The CDR3 sequence: CASSGPGDRITEQYF. The DNA for the CDR3 is TGTGCCAGTAGTGGCCCGGGGGACAGGATTACCGAGCAGTACTTC.

In this sample, this clone turned up a few times. The chain carries TRBV19 and TRBJ1-2, with D hard to call. Between the trimmed V and J ends, which lost 6 bases and 8 bases, there was a span of 10 bases. Germline V gene sequence: CDR1 LNHDA, CDR2 SQIVND (reference sequence). This CDR3 has 11 residues. The CDR3 reads CASSQARGYTF. CDR3 DNA: TGTGCCAGTAGCCAGGCAAGGGGCTACACCTTC.

This clone has more than one count but fewer than ten. J is TRBJ2-1 and V is TRBV19; tentatively, D is TRBD1 (5 bases). The V gene lost 5 bases and the J gene lost 8 bases, with 13 bases spanning the gap. The CDR3 runs 13 residues. The germline gives CDR1 LNHDA, CDR2 SQIVND (reference sequence). In DNA form, the CDR3 reads TGTGCCAGTAGTGCTCACAGGTCCCATGAGCAGTTCTTC. Translated, it gives CASSAHRSHEQFF.

Only a few counts were recorded for this clone. Other DNA sequences in the same sample also yield this CDR3. J is TRBJ2-7 and V is TRBV7-2; D might be TRBD2 (5 bases). V was pared by 5 bases and J by 2 bases, with 10 bases between. Per the germline V gene, CDR1 is SGHTA and CDR2 is FQGNSA. CDR3 length: 13 amino acids. As DNA, the CDR3 is TGTGCCAGCAGCCGGGATAGCACCTACGAGCAGTACTTC. Translated, it gives CASSRDSTYEQYF.